Listed here are 31 T cell receptor beta chains from one sample, sequenced in a study of control samples from healthy donors and cancer patients (dated by TCRdb to about 2020). Library creation used the immunoSEQ multiplex PCR assay. The table comes from immuneACCESS by way of TCRdb, which keeps in-frame sequences with V and J called. Part of the clones is missing from these tables; in studies checked, under half for an unresolved V gene and the rest for unknown reasons. The sample records under 80,000 clones, 94% of which are singletons. The leading ten clones occupy 2.8% of the sample. The specimen sequenced was blood. These receptors were taken from a woman aged 25 to 39 in good health.

V gene TRBV6-5 combines with J gene TRBJ2-1, with a weak D call TRBD2 (6 bases). Per the germline V gene, CDR1 is MNHEY and CDR2 is SVGAGI. CDR3 length: 12 amino acids. The V end lost 8 bases, the J end lost 3 bases, and 8 bases lay between the germline ends. CDR3 sequence (DNA): TGTGCCAGCGGGGGGTTCTACAATGAGCAGTTCTTC. Protein: CASGGFYNEQFF.

This chain links TRBV5-5 with TRBJ1-2; TRBD1 matches 8 bases. Unmatched junction bases numbered 2, after V lost 4 bases and J lost 3 bases. This CDR3 is 13 amino acids long. Germline values: CDR1 SGHKS, CDR2 YYEKEE (reference sequence). The CDR3 reads CASSPDRDYGYTF. In DNA, the CDR3 is TGTGCCAGCAGCCCGGACAGGGACTATGGCTACACCTTC.

The V call is TRBV6-5, the J call TRBJ2-1; TRBD2 agrees at 7 bases. Per the germline V gene, CDR1 is MNHEY and CDR2 is SVGAGI. The CDR3 is 15 amino acids. The J segment lost 0 bases and the V segment lost 9 bases, leaving 8 bases of the junction unmatched. In DNA form, the CDR3 reads TGTGCCAGTTCTAGCGGCGGTTCCTCCTACAATGAGCAGTTCTTC. Translating it yields CASSSGGSSYNEQFF.

The chain joins TRBV5-4 to TRBJ2-5; tentative D call: TRBD1 (5 bases). CDR1 is SGHNT, CDR2 YYREEE, per germline (reference sequence). This CDR3 has 15 residues. Trimming removed 2 bases from V and 4 bases from J, with 15 bases in between. The CDR3 DNA reads as TGTGCCAGCAGCTTTACTCAGGGTGGCCCAGAGACCCAGTACTTC. Translated, it gives CASSFTQGGPETQYF.

This chain joins TRBV28 and TRBJ1-1; 8 bases agree with TRBD1. The CDR3 spans 13 residues. Germline V lookup: CDR1 MDHEN, CDR2 SYDVKM. V lost 6 bases to trimming and J lost 11 bases; unmatched junction nucleotides: 11. The CDR3 DNA reads as TGTGCCAGCAGGTTCAGGGGGCGCGAGATGGCTTTCTTT. This encodes CASRFRGREMAFF.

This clone appeared once. The chain employs TRBV25-1 and TRBJ1-1; a weak D match, TRBD1 (6 bases). The V and J ends lost 3 bases and 0 bases respectively, with 8 bases between them. Germline V gene sequence: CDR1 MGHDK, CDR2 SYGVNS. The CDR3 totals 14 residues. The CDR3 DNA follows: TGTGCCAGCAGTGAGGACAGTATGAACACTGAAGCTTTCTTT. Translated, it gives CASSEDSMNTEAFF.

V and J are TRBV24-1 and TRBJ2-2, with 7 bases fitting TRBD1. Germline loops: CDR1 KGHDR, CDR2 SFDVKD. V shed 7 bases, J shed 2 bases, and the junction held 3 bases outside the gene matches. The CDR3 sequence is 14 residues long. The CDR3 sequence: CATRGTANTGELFF. DNA for the CDR3: TGTGCCACCAGGGGGACAGCCAACACCGGGGAGCTGTTTTTT.

The J gene is TRBJ2-5, the V gene TRBV5-1; D ambiguous. The CDR3 extends over 12 amino acids. In germline, CDR1 is SGHRS, CDR2 YFSETQ. Deletions cut 2 bases from V and 0 bases from J, with 2 bases between. The DNA of the CDR3 is TGCGCCAGCAGCTTCTACCAAGAGACCCAGTACTTC. It codes for CASSFYQETQYF.

This rearrangement joins TRBV5-6 to TRBJ2-4, with 9 positions matching TRBD1. J gave up 0 bases and V 2 bases, and 3 bases lay outside the gene matches. The CDR3 sequence is 16 residues long. The germline CDR1 and CDR2 sequences are SGHDT and YYEEEE. This chain's CDR3 is CASSFPTGGAKNIQYF. DNA of the CDR3: TGTGCCAGCAGCTTCCCGACAGGGGGAGCCAAAAACATTCAGTACTTC. Combining the CDR3 with reference TRBV5-6 and TRBJ2-4 gives the whole variable domain DAGVTQSPTHLIKTRGQQVTLRCSPKSGHDTVSWYQQALGQGPQFIFQYYEEEERQRGNFPDRFSGHQFPNYSSELNVNALLLGDSALYLCASSFPTGGAKNIQYFGAGTRLSVL.

This clone was detected a few times. The J gene is TRBJ2-1, the V gene TRBV5-6; D is possibly TRBD1 or TRBD2 (5 bases each). Trimming removed 4 bases at V and 10 bases at J, with 18 bases between. The CDR3 extends over 14 amino acids. CDR1 is SGHDT and CDR2 is YYEEEE in the germline V gene. In nucleotides, the CDR3 is TGTGCCAGCAGCCCCGGACTTGCTAGGGGAGAGCAGTTCTTC. Translating gives CASSPGLARGEQFF.

The chain carries TRBV5-1 and TRBJ1-1; tentative D call: TRBD1 (5 bases). V was trimmed by 1 base and J by 1 base, leaving 14 bases between them. Germline V CDR1 and CDR2: SGHRS, YFSETQ. The CDR3 sequence is 16 residues long. The CDR3 loop is CASSLRAGPTNTEAFF. The CDR3 coding sequence is TGCGCCAGCAGCTTGAGGGCAGGGCCTACGAACACTGAAGCTTTCTTT.

This chain uses TRBV4-1 with TRBJ1-2; tentative D call: TRBD1 (6 bases). CDR1 is MGHRA, CDR2 YSYEKL, per germline. V was cut by 0 bases and J by 6 bases, with 8 bases left in between. CDR3 length: 13 amino acids. CDR3 DNA: TGCGCCAGCAGCCAAGATACAGGGAATGGCTACACCTTC. Its translation: CASSQDTGNGYTF.

The V and J genes are TRBV28 and TRBJ2-5; the D is unclear. The CDR3 is 14 residues long. Germline assignment: CDR1 MDHEN and CDR2 SYDVKM. Trimming stripped 2 bases from V and 1 base from J, with 8 bases between. The CDR3: CASSLPPPQETQYF. DNA for the CDR3: TGTGCCAGCAGTTTACCCCCTCCCCAAGAGACCCAGTACTTC.

The V gene is TRBV20-1, the J gene TRBJ1-4; unclear D gene. The germline CDR1 and CDR2 sequences are DFQATT and SNEGSKA (reference sequence). The CDR3 totals 11 residues. V was shortened by 3 bases and J by 8 bases, with 7 bases between the two germline ends. The CDR3 bases are TGCAGTGCTAGTGGGAACGAAAAACTGTTTTTT. Its protein is CSASGNEKLFF.

The V call is TRBV6-5, the J call TRBJ2-1; 10 bases line up with TRBD2. CDR1 and CDR2 (germline): MNHEY, SVGAGI. This CDR3 is built from 13 residues. Losses at the gene ends were 8 bases for V and 7 bases for J; bases not matched to a gene: 5. As DNA, the CDR3 is TGTGCCAGCGCAGCGGGGGGGAGGAATGAGCAGTTCTTC. It translates to CASAAGGRNEQFF.

The chain recombines TRBV11-3 with TRBJ2-1, with 10 bases fitting TRBD2. There are 15 residues in the CDR3. Germline CDR1 reads SGHNT; CDR2 reads YENEEA. Unmatched junction bases numbered 11, after V lost 5 bases and J lost 10 bases. In DNA, the CDR3 is TGTGCCAGCAGCCCCCGGGTAGCGGGGGGCGGAGAGCAGTTCTTC. The encoded protein is CASSPRVAGGGEQFF.

This chain links TRBV5-6 with TRBJ1-5; D may be TRBD1 (5 bases). The germline CDR1 and CDR2 sequences are SGHDT and YYEEEE. This CDR3 contains 15 residues. Trimming cost V 4 bases and J 2 bases, with 13 bases left between them. Here the CDR3 DNA reads TGTGCCAGCAGCCAGGGTCCGGGGGGCAATCAGCCCCAGCATTTT. Translating it yields CASSQGPGGNQPQHF.

The CDR3 sequence is CASSLNGNQPQHF. The CDR3 DNA reads as TGCGCCAGCAGTTTGAATGGCAATCAGCCCCAGCATTTT. This chain joins TRBV10-1 and TRBJ1-5; no clear D. The CDR3 is 13 amino acids. The germline V and J ends were trimmed by 5 bases and 2 bases, with 7 bases remaining between them. Germline assignment: CDR1 WNHNN and CDR2 SYGVQD (reference sequence).

V gene TRBV30 combines with J gene TRBJ2-2, with 9 bases identical to TRBD2. The germline V gene encodes CDR1 GTSNPN and CDR2 SVGIG (reference sequence). The V and J ends lost 4 bases and 5 bases, in that order; junction bases with no gene match: 2. The CDR3 is 13 amino acids. CDR3 nucleotides: TGTGCCTGGACGCGGGGGGGGACCGGGGAGCTGTTTTTT. This gives the protein CAWTRGGTGELFF.

V gene TRBV15 combines with J gene TRBJ2-5, with D possibly matching TRBD2 (6 bases). Germline V CDR1 and CDR2: LNHNV, YYDKDF (reference sequence). This CDR3 is built from 17 residues. The ends were cut back, 1 base at V and 4 bases at J, with 19 bases in the middle. The CDR3 DNA is TGTGCCACCAGCAGAGTGTACCCGGGGGACGGTGGAGAGACCCAGTACTTC. Translated, it gives CATSRVYPGDGGETQYF.

V is TRBV4-1 and J is TRBJ1-3; D is uncertain. The V end was cut by 1 base, the J end by 0 bases, with 7 bases between. Germline V gives CDR1 MGHRA, CDR2 YSYEKL. The CDR3 has 15 residues. The CDR3 sequence: CASSQVDASGNTIYF. The CDR3 DNA follows: TGCGCCAGCAGCCAAGTCGACGCCTCTGGAAACACCATATATTTT.

As concerns this clone: Other DNA variants within this sample encode the same CDR3. The gene calls are TRBV7-9 and TRBJ1-1; the D is unclear. Germline V gene data show CDR1 as SEHNR and CDR2 as FQNEAQ (reference sequence). This CDR3 is built from 13 residues. V lost 5 bases and J lost 0, with 7 bases in between. CDR3 sequence: CASSPTLNTEAFF. In nucleotides, the CDR3 is TGTGCCAGCAGCCCTACGTTGAACACTGAAGCTTTCTTT.

The chain carries TRBV5-8 and TRBJ2-1; TRBD2 matches 13 bases. The ends lost 4 bases at V and 0 bases at J; junction bases unmatched: 10. This CDR3 has 19 residues. Germline V gene data show CDR1 as SGHTS and CDR2 as YDEGEE. CDR3 bases: TGTGCCAGCAGCCACGCGAGACTAGCGGGGGGAAGCTCCTACAATGAGCAGTTCTTC. It encodes CASSHARLAGGSSYNEQFF.

The chain has TRBV30 and TRBJ2-7, with 8 positions matching TRBD1. CDR1 and CDR2 from the germline V gene are GTSNPN and SVGIG (reference sequence). The ends lost 1 base at V and 5 bases at J; junction bases unmatched: 7. The CDR3 length is 14 residues. The DNA for the CDR3 is TGTGCCTGGAGTGGGGACAGGACAGTCGACGAGCAGTACTTC. Translation: CAWSGDRTVDEQYF.

The V and J genes are TRBV10-2 and TRBJ1-5, with 7 bases that match TRBD1. J gave up 13 bases and V 5 bases, and 11 bases lay outside the gene matches. Germline V gene lookup returns CDR1 WSHSY and CDR2 SAAADI. CDR3 length equals 13 residues. This CDR3 is CASSPHTGVVQHF. CDR3 DNA: TGCGCCAGCAGTCCACATACAGGGGTAGTACAGCATTTT.

The gene calls are TRBV3-1 (or the pseudogene TRBV3-2) and TRBJ2-3; 10 bases are a match to TRBD2. The V gene's germline CDR1 is LGHDT and CDR2 YNNKEL (reference sequence). The CDR3 length is 17 residues. V trimming: 5 bases; J trimming: 2 bases; junction bases outside the gene matches: 10. CDR3 nucleotides: TGTGCCAGCAGCGAAACAGCGGGGGGGAATCCCACAGATACGCAGTATTTT. Its translation: CASSETAGGNPTDTQYF.

V is TRBV30 and J is TRBJ2-7; D is undetermined. Trimming took off 1 base at V and 7 bases at J, with 8 bases between the two ends. This CDR3 region has 11 residues. From germline, CDR1 is GTSNPN and CDR2 SVGIG (reference sequence). CDR3 coding DNA: TGTGCCTGGAGTGAAGTGGGGGAGCAGTACTTC. Encoded protein: CAWSEVGEQYF.

The rearrangement joins TRBV10-3 to TRBJ1-1; tentative D call: TRBD1 (5 bases). Germline V lookup: CDR1 ENHRY, CDR2 SYGVKD. The V and J ends lost 8 bases and 0 bases respectively, with 10 bases between them. This CDR3 has 13 amino acids. CDR3 in amino acids: CAIRRDLNTEAFF. The CDR3 nucleotides are TGTGCCATCCGCCGGGACCTGAACACTGAAGCTTTCTTT.

The chain carries TRBV19 and TRBJ1-2, with TRBD1 as a possible D gene (5 bases). Germline V gene lookup returns CDR1 LNHDA and CDR2 SQIVND (reference sequence). This CDR3 is 13 amino acids long. V lost 5 bases to trimming and J lost 2 bases, with 9 bases between them. CDR3 sequence: CASSWGRNYGYTF. CDR3 nucleotide sequence: TGTGCCAGTAGTTGGGGCCGGAACTATGGCTACACCTTC. The full variable domain, its missing parts supplied by reference TRBV19 and TRBJ1-2, is DGGITQSPKYLFRKEGQNVTLSCEQNLNHDAMYWYRQDPGQGLRLIYYSQIVNDFQKGDIAEGYSVSREKKESFPLTVTSAQKNPTAFYLCASSWGRNYGYTFGSGTRLTVV.

The V and J genes are TRBV5-1 and TRBJ1-6; D perhaps matches TRBD1 (5 bases). V lost 0 bases, J lost 5 bases, and 6 bases lay in between. CDR3 length: 14 amino acids. Germline V lookup: CDR1 SGHRS, CDR2 YFSETQ. The CDR3 reads CASSLEQDNSPLHF. The CDR3 coding sequence is TGCGCCAGCAGCTTGGAACAGGATAATTCACCCCTCCACTTT.

CDR3 nucleotide sequence: TGTGCCAGCAGCTTAGCGAGCCAGTCCTACGAGCAGTACTTC. Protein sequence: CASSLASQSYEQYF. This chain joins TRBV7-8 and TRBJ2-7, with D unresolved. This CDR3 is built from 14 residues. Trimming removed 0 bases at V and 1 base at J, with 7 bases between. Looked up from germline, CDR1 is SGHVS and CDR2 is FQNEAQ.